These 16 T cell receptor beta chains were sequenced from one sample in a study of OX40 agonist ivuxolimab in advanced cancers. Data came from immunoSEQ multiplex PCR; TCRdb stores just in-frame clones and leaves some out. The data show fewer than 100,000 clones, about 86% seen once. Sequencing used CD4+ or CD8+ T cells sorted from blood, obtained in a trial of the OX40 agonist ivuxolimab. These receptors all stem from an adult with an advanced solid tumor such as melanoma, head and neck, liver or kidney cancer.

This clone was observed a single time. The chain combines TRBV6-1 with TRBJ2-1; D remains unclear. The CDR3 has 14 amino acids. The germline CDR1 and CDR2 sequences are MNHNS and SASEGT. Trimming took 3 bases from V and 12 from J, leaving 18 bases between them. The CDR3 nucleotides are TGTGCCAGCAGTGATAATGGCATCCTACCTTGGCAGTTCTTC. Encoded protein: CASSDNGILPWQFF.

The genes are TRBV23-1 and TRBJ1-3; the D gene is possibly TRBD1 (6 bases). TRBV23-1 is an ORF; its function is uncertain. The CDR3 runs 17 residues. Deletions cut 2 bases from V and 8 bases from J, with 22 bases between. CDR3 DNA: TGCGCCAGCAGTCAACTGTATGGACAGCCGGGAGGGGACACCATATATTTT. Translated, it gives CASSQLYGQPGGDTIYF.

This chain joins TRBV6-5 and TRBJ1-1, with TRBD1 as a possible D gene (6 bases). CDR1 and CDR2 (germline): MNHEY, SVGAGI. This CDR3 region has 16 residues. Trimming shortened V by 4 bases and J by 2 bases, and 17 bases separated the two germline ends. CDR3 coding DNA: TGTGCCAGCAGTTGGGTAGACAGGCACCCTAACACTGAAGCTTTCTTT. This sequence encodes CASSWVDRHPNTEAFF.

This chain joins TRBV2 and TRBJ2-7; 10 nucleotides align to TRBD2. The V gene's germline CDR1 is SNHLY and CDR2 FYNNEI. The CDR3 is made up of 18 amino acids. With 8 bases clipped from V and 0 bases from J, the junction kept 16 bases outside the gene matches. The CDR3 DNA sequence: TGTGCCAGCTCTTCCCCGGGTAGCGGGGGGCTAACCTCCTACGAGCAGTACTTC. Protein product: CASSSPGSGGLTSYEQYF.

The genes are TRBV9 and TRBJ1-6; D remains ambiguous. Deletions cut 3 bases from V and 9 bases from J, with 13 bases between. Germline V gives CDR1 SGDLS, CDR2 YYNGEE. The CDR3 runs to 14 residues. In DNA, the CDR3 is TGTGCCAGCAGCGGTCAAACGGATCGTTCACCCCTCCACTTT. It codes for CASSGQTDRSPLHF. Together with reference TRBV9 and TRBJ1-6, the CDR3 gives the full variable domain: DSGVTQTPKHLITATGQRVTLRCSPRSGDLSVYWYQQSLDQGLQFLIQYYNGEERAKGNILERFSAQQFPDLHSELNLSSLELGDSALYFCASSGQTDRSPLHFGNGTRLTVT.

This rearrangement joins TRBV5-6 to TRBJ2-5; D is unresolved. Trimming stripped 2 bases from V and 5 bases from J, with 4 bases between. Per germline, CDR1 SGHDT and CDR2 YYEEEE. The CDR3 extends over 11 amino acids. DNA for the CDR3: TGTGCCAGCAGCTTAAGGGAGACCCAGTACTTC. It codes for CASSLRETQYF.

The V and J genes are TRBV10-3 and TRBJ1-6, with 8 positions matching TRBD1. With V trimmed by 5 bases and J by 7 bases, 10 bases remained unmatched. Germline CDR1 reads ENHRY; CDR2 reads SYGVKD. The CDR3 length is 16 residues. CDR3 sequence (DNA): TGTGCCATCAGTTCTACCCAGGGACAGGACAATTCACCCCTCCACTTT. This sequence encodes CAISSTQGQDNSPLHF.

This chain uses TRBV6-6 with TRBJ1-6; D not certain. CDR3 length: 13 residues. Trimming left V 7 bases short and J 5 bases short, with 9 bases between. The germline V gene encodes CDR1 MNHNY and CDR2 SVGAGI (reference sequence). CDR3 amino acids: CASTHHDNSPLHF. The DNA for the CDR3 is TGTGCCAGCACCCACCACGATAATTCACCCCTCCACTTT.

The V call is TRBV18, the J call TRBJ1-5; D is undetermined. The CDR3 loop spans 12 amino acids. Between the trimmed V and J ends, which lost 3 bases and 3 bases, there was a span of 3 bases. Germline CDR1 reads KGHSH; CDR2 reads LQKENI. CDR3 DNA sequence: TGTGCCAGCTCACCGACCAATCAGCCCCAGCATTTT. It specifies CASSPTNQPQHF.

The V gene is TRBV2, the J gene TRBJ1-2; the D is unclear. V shed 6 bases and J shed 2 bases, with 10 bases lying between them. The germline V gene has CDR1 SNHLY and CDR2 FYNNEI. The CDR3 extends over 13 amino acids. The CDR3 DNA sequence: TGTGCCAGCAGCATCGCGGGGAACTATGGCTACACCTTC. Protein sequence: CASSIAGNYGYTF.

This chain links TRBV5-4 with TRBJ2-4, with D possibly matching TRBD1 (5 bases). The germline V gene has CDR1 SGHNT and CDR2 YYREEE (reference sequence). Trimming took 1 base from V and 7 from J, leaving 15 bases between them. The CDR3 spans 15 residues. CDR3 protein: CASSLRQGETNIQYF. In nucleotides, the CDR3 is TGTGCCAGCAGCTTGCGGCAGGGCGAGACTAACATTCAGTACTTC.

This chain joins TRBV10-3 and TRBJ2-5, with 10 bases matching TRBD2. The germline CDR1 and CDR2 sequences are ENHRY and SYGVKD. V gave up 3 bases and J gave up 2 bases; unmatched junction bases: 3. The length of the CDR3 is 15 residues. CDR3 sequence (DNA): TGTGCCATCAGTGACCTAGCGGGGGAACAAGAGACCCAGTACTTC. Amino acid sequence: CAISDLAGEQETQYF.

The chain employs TRBV28 and TRBJ2-3, with TRBD1 identical over 7 bases. The trim removed 6 bases at V and 4 bases at J, leaving 16 bases unmatched. Germline V gene sequence: CDR1 MDHEN, CDR2 SYDVKM. The CDR3 extends over 17 amino acids. The CDR3 region is CASRTIKQGFAADTQYF. CDR3 nucleotide sequence: TGTGCCAGCAGGACCATAAAACAGGGGTTCGCTGCAGATACGCAGTATTTT.

Only one count was recorded for this clone. This chain links TRBV6-1 with TRBJ1-4; D gene ambiguous. Trimming took 6 bases from V and 4 from J, leaving 12 bases between them. There are 14 residues in the CDR3. Germline CDR1 is MNHNS and CDR2 is SASEGT. DNA for the CDR3: TGTGCCAGCAGACCGAGGACCTTTAATGAAAAACTGTTTTTT. Translated: CASRPRTFNEKLFF.

The chain joins TRBV6-1 to TRBJ1-2, with D possibly matching TRBD1 (5 bases). The CDR3 length is 15 residues. Germline CDR1 MNHNS, CDR2 SASEGT. Trimming left V 5 bases short and J 2 bases short, with 15 bases between. CDR3 sequence reads: CASSQPVGPNYGYTF. The DNA of the CDR3 is TGTGCCAGCAGTCAGCCAGTGGGGCCAAACTATGGCTACACCTTC.

The V gene is TRBV6-1, the J gene TRBJ2-7; D is perhaps TRBD1 or TRBD2 (5 bases each). The CDR3 extends over 15 amino acids. Trimming stripped 3 bases from V and 2 bases from J, with 14 bases between. The V gene's germline CDR1 is MNHNS and CDR2 SASEGT. The CDR3 DNA reads TGTGCCAGCAGTGATGGGGGTCTTTCTCCCTACGAGCAGTACTTC. Its protein product is CASSDGGLSPYEQYF.